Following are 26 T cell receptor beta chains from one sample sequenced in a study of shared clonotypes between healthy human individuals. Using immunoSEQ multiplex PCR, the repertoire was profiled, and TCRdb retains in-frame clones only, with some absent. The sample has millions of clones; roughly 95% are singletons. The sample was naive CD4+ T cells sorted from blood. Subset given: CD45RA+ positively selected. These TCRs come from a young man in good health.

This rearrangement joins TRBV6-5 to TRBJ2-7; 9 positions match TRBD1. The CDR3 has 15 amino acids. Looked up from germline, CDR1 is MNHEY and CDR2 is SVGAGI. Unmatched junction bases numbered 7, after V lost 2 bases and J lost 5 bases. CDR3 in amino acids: CASSYTTGQGNEQYF. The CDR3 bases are TGTGCCAGCAGTTACACTACGGGACAGGGAAACGAGCAGTACTTC.

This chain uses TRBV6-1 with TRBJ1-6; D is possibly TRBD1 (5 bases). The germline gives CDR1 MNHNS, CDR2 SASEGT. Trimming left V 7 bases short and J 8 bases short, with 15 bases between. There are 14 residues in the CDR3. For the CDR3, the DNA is TGTGCCAGCAAGAACCGGGACCCTTATTCACCCCTCCACTTT. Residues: CASKNRDPYSPLHF.

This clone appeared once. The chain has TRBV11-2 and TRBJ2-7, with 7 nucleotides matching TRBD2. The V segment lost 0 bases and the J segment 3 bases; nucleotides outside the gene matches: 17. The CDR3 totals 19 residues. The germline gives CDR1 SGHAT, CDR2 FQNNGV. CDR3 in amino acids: CASSLDPGGTLRSDYEQYF. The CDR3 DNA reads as TGTGCCAGCAGCTTAGATCCCGGGGGGACGCTTAGATCGGACTACGAGCAGTACTTC.

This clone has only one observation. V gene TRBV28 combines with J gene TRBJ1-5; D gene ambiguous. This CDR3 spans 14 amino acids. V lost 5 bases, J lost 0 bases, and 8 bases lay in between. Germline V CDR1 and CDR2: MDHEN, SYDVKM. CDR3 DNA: TGTGCCAGCAGTCTTGCGAATAGCAATCAGCCCCAGCATTTT. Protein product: CASSLANSNQPQHF.

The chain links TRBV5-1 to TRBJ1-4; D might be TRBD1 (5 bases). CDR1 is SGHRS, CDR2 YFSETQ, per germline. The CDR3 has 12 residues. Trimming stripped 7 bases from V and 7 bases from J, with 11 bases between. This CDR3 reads CASGDSREKLFF. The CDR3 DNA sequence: TGCGCCAGCGGAGACAGCCGTGAAAAACTGTTTTTT.

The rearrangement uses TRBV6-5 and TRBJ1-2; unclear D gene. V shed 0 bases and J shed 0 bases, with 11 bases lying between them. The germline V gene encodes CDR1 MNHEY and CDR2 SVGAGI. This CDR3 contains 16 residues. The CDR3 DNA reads TGTGCCAGCAGTTACTCAGGAGGGAATCCTAACTATGGCTACACCTTC. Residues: CASSYSGGNPNYGYTF.

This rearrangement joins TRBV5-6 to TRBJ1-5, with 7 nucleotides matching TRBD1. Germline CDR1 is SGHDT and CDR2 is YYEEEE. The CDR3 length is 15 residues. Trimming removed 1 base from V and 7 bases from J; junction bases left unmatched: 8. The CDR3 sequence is CASSLQQGQGQPQHF. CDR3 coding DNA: TGTGCCAGCAGCTTGCAACAGGGGCAGGGACAGCCCCAGCATTTT.

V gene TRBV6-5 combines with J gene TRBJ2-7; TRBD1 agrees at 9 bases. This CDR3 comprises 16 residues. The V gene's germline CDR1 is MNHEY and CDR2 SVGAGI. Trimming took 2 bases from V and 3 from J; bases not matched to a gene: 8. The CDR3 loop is CASSYGGTGRNYEQYF. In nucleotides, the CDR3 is TGTGCCAGCAGTTACGGGGGGACAGGGAGGAACTACGAGCAGTACTTC.

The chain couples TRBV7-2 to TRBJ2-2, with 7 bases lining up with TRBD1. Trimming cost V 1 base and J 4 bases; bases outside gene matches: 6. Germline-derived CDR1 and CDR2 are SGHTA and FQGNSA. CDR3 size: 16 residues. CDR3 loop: CASSLGWDRRTGELFF. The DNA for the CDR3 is TGTGCCAGCAGCTTAGGTTGGGACAGACGCACCGGGGAGCTGTTTTTT.

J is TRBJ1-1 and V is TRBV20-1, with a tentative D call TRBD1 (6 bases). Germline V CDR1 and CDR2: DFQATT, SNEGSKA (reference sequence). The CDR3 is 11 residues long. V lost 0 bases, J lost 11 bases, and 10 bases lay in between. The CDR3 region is CSARDRTDAFF. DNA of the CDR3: TGCAGTGCTAGAGACCGGACAGACGCTTTCTTT.

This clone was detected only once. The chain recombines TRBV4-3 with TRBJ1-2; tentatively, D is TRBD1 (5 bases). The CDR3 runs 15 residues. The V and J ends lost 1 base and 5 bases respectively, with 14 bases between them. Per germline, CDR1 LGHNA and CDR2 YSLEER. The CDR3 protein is CASSQAAGTGYGYTF. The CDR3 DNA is TGCGCCAGCAGCCAAGCAGCAGGGACCGGGTATGGCTACACCTTC.

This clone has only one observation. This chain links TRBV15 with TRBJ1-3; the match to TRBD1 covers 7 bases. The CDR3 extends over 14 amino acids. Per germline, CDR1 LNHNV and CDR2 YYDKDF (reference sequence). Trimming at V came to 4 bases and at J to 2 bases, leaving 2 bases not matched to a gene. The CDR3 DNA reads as TGTGCCACCAGCACCGACAGGGCTGGAAACACCATATATTTT. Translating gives CATSTDRAGNTIYF. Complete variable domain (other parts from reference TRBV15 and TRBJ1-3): DAMVIQNPRYQVTQFGKPVTLSCSQTLNHNVMYWYQQKSSQAPKLLFHYYDKDFNNEADTPDNFQSRRPNTSFCFLDIRSPGLGDTAMYLCATSTDRAGNTIYFGEGSWLTVV.

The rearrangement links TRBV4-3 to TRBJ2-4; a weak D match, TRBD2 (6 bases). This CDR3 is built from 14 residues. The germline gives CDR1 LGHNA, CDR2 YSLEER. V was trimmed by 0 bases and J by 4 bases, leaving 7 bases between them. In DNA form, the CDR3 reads TGCGCCAGCAGCCAAGAGGGAGGTAAAAACATTCAGTACTTC. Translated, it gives CASSQEGGKNIQYF.

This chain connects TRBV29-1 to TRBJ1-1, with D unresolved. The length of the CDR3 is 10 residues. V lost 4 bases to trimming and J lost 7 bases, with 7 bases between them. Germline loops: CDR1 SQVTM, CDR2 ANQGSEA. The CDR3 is CSVVPLEAFF. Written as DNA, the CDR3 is TGCAGCGTTGTACCCCTTGAAGCTTTCTTT.

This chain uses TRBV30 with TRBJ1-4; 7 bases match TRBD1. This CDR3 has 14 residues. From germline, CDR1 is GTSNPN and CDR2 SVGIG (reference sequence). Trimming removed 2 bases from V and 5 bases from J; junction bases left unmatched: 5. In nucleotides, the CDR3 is TGTGCCTGGAGTAGGGGACAGTCAAATGAAAAACTGTTTTTT. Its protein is CAWSRGQSNEKLFF.

For the CDR3, the DNA is TGTGCCAGCAGCCCTGATAAGTCCTACGAGCAGTACTTC. Encoded protein: CASSPDKSYEQYF. The V gene is TRBV11-2, the J gene TRBJ2-7; D is uncertain. The CDR3 runs 13 residues. CDR1 SGHAT and CDR2 FQNNGV come from the germline V gene. V lost 5 bases and J 1 base, leaving 9 bases between the germline ends. Based on the CDR3 plus reference TRBV11-2 and TRBJ2-7, the full variable domain is EAGVAQSPRYKIIEKRQSVAFWCNPISGHATLYWYQQILGQGPKLLIQFQNNGVVDDSQLPKDRFSAERLKGVDSTLKIQPAKLEDSAVYLCASSPDKSYEQYFGPGTRLTVT.

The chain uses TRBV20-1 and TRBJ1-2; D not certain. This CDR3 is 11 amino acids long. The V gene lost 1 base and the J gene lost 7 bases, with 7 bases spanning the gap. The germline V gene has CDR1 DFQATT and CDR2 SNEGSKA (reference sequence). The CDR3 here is CSARGVSGYTF. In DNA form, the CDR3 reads TGCAGTGCTAGAGGTGTGAGTGGCTACACCTTC.

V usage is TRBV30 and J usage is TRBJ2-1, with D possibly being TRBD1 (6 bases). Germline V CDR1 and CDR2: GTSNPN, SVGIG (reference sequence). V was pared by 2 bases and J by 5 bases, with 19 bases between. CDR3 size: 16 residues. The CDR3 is CAWSWSNRDTNNEQFF. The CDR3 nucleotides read TGTGCCTGGAGTTGGTCCAACCGGGACACCAACAATGAGCAGTTCTTC. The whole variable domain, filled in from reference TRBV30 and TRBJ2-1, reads SQTIHQWPATLVQPVGSPLSLECTVEGTSNPNLYWYRQAAGRGLQLLFYSVGIGQISSEVPQNLSASRPQDRQFILSSKKLLLSDSGFYLCAWSWSNRDTNNEQFFGPGTRLTVL.

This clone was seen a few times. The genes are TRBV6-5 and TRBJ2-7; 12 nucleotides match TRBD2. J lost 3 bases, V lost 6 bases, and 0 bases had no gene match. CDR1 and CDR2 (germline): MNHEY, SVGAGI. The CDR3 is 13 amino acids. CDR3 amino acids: CASRTSGSYEQYF. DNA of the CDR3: TGTGCCAGCAGGACTAGCGGGAGCTACGAGCAGTACTTC.

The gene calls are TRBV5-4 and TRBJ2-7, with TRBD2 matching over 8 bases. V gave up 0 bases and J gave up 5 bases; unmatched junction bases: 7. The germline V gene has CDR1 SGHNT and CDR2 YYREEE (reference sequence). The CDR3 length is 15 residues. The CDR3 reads CASSLGAGVQDEQYF. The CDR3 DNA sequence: TGTGCCAGCAGCTTGGGAGCGGGAGTGCAGGACGAGCAGTACTTC.

The CDR3 protein is CSVRSGSGNNEQFF. The CDR3 nucleotides are TGCAGCGTCCGTAGCGGGAGCGGAAACAATGAGCAGTTCTTC. The gene calls are TRBV29-1 and TRBJ2-1, with TRBD2 matching over 9 bases. With 6 bases clipped from V and 5 bases from J, the junction kept 8 bases outside the gene matches. The V gene's germline CDR1 is SQVTM and CDR2 ANQGSEA. This CDR3 contains 14 residues.

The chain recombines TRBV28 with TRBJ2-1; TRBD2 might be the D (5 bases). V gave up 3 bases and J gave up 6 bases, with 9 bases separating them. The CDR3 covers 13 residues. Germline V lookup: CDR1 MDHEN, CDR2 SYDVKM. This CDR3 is CASSLQRSNEQFF. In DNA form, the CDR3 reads TGTGCCAGCAGTTTGCAGCGGAGCAATGAGCAGTTCTTC.

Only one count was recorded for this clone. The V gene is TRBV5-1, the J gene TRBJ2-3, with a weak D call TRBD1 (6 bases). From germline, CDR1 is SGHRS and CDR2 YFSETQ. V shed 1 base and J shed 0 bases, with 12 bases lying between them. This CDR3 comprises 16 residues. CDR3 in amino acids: CASSLSQGTSTDTQYF. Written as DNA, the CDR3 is TGCGCCAGCAGCTTGTCACAGGGTACTAGCACAGATACGCAGTATTTT.

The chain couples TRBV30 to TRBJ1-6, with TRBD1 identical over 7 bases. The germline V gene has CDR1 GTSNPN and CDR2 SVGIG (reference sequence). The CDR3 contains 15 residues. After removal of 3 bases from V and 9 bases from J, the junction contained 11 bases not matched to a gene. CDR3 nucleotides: TGTGCCTGGAGACCCCACGACAGGGTGGGTTCACCCCTCCACTTT. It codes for CAWRPHDRVGSPLHF.

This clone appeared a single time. CDR3 region: CASSLEGTLLADTQYF. In nucleotides, the CDR3 is TGCGCCAGCAGCTTGGAAGGGACCCTCTTGGCCGATACGCAGTATTTT. The rearrangement uses TRBV5-1 and TRBJ2-3, with D perhaps being TRBD1 or TRBD2 (5 bases each). V was shortened by 0 bases and J by 6 bases, with 17 bases between the two germline ends. The CDR3 is made up of 16 amino acids. CDR1 is SGHRS, CDR2 YFSETQ, per germline.

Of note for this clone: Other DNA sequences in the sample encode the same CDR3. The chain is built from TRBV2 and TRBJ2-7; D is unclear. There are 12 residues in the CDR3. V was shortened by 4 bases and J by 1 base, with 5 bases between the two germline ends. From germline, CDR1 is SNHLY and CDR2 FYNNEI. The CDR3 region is CASSAGSYEQYF. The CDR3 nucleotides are TGTGCCAGCAGTGCTGGATCCTACGAGCAGTACTTC.